One sample yielded the 3 T cell receptor beta chains listed below, sequenced in a study of blood T cell repertoires in COVID-19. TCRdb keeps only in-frame clones here, not all; method: immunoSEQ multiplex PCR. The table shows around 130,000 clones, with about 86% occurring only once. Specimen: PBMCs or T cells enriched from blood (not recorded which). These receptors all come from a man aged 35 to 55 with acute COVID-19.

The V call is TRBV13, the J call TRBJ2-2; TRBD2 aligns across 10 bases. This CDR3 contains 16 residues. V shed 2 bases and J 7 bases; nucleotides not matched to a gene: 7. Per germline, CDR1 PRHDT and CDR2 FYEKMQ (reference sequence). For the CDR3, the DNA is TGTGCCAGCAGCTTACGAAGCGGGAGGGCCGGCGGGGAGCTGTTTTTT. It translates to CASSLRSGRAGGELFF. Drawing the rest from reference TRBV13 and TRBJ2-2, the complete variable domain is AAGVIQSPRHLIKEKRETATLKCYPIPRHDTVYWYQQGPGQDPQFLISFYEKMQSDKGSIPDRFSAQQFSDYHSELNMSSLELGDSALYFCASSLRSGRAGGELFFGEGSRLTVL.

The rearrangement joins TRBV2 to TRBJ1-2; D possibly corresponds to TRBD1 (6 bases). V was trimmed by 4 bases and J by 2 bases, leaving 11 bases between them. Germline values: CDR1 SNHLY, CDR2 FYNNEI. The CDR3 contains 14 residues. The CDR3 protein is CASSAEDSNYGYTF. CDR3 DNA: TGTGCCAGCAGTGCAGAGGACAGCAACTATGGCTACACCTTC. The variable domain in full, with the rest retrieved from reference TRBV2 and TRBJ1-2, is EPEVTQTPSHQVTQMGQEVILRCVPISNHLYFYWYRQILGQKVEFLVSFYNNEISEKSEIFDDQFSVERPDGSNFTLKIRSTKLEDSAMYFCASSAEDSNYGYTFGSGTRLTVV.

V is TRBV9 and J is TRBJ1-6; D ambiguous. Trimming removed 0 bases at V and 8 bases at J, with 9 bases between. CDR1 SGDLS and CDR2 YYNGEE come from the germline V gene. This CDR3 has 14 residues. The CDR3 spells CASSVDSSDSPLHF. The CDR3 nucleotides are TGTGCCAGCAGCGTAGACAGCTCAGATTCACCCCTCCACTTT.